This entry concerns a single TCR beta chain. This CDR3 is built from 15 residues. V lost 3 bases to trimming and J lost 0 bases; unmatched junction nucleotides: 4. This sample is drawn from a study of blood T cell repertoires in COVID-19. Study background: Nucleic acid was either cDNA or gDNA, and it came from T cells, B-cell-depleted T cells, or PBMCs.

Method: immunoSEQ multiplex PCR; TCRdb's copy keeps in-frame clones and lacks some. The sample carries roughly 63,000 clones, 79% recorded once. The sample taken for sequencing was peripheral blood. The TCR originated in a human donor in a cohort sampled during active COVID-19. The rearrangement links TRBV23-1 to TRBJ2-7, with 8 bases lining up with TRBD1. TRBV23-1 is placed among ORFs of uncertain function. The CDR3 loop is CASSHPGQASYEQYF. The CDR3 DNA reads as TGCGCCAGCAGTCATCCGGGACAGGCCTCCTACGAGCAGTACTTC.